These 30 T cell receptor beta chains were all obtained from the same sample, sequenced in a study of T-cell memory formation after mild COVID-19. TCRdb ran MiXCR on the 5' RACE reads and lists one entry per CDR3 protein. The sample holds 250,000 to 350,000 distinct CDR3 sequences, approximately 19% seen once. The sequenced sample was PBMCs or a T cell subset sorted from them (not recorded which). These receptors originate from a man younger than 35 who had mild COVID-19 (a few samples of this study predate the infection). Cell type and time point are not known.

This clonotype was picked up a small number of times. V gene TRBV12-3 or TRBV12-4 combines with J gene TRBJ2-7; D gene ambiguous. The CDR3 is 14 residues long. Trimming removed 7 bases at V and 2 bases at J, with 15 bases between. The CDR3 loop is CASTARGETYEQYF. DNA for the CDR3: TGTGCCAGCACCGCGCGCGGCGAGACCTACGAGCAGTACTTC.

This clonotype appeared a few times. The rearrangement joins TRBV7-3 to TRBJ2-5; D tentatively fits TRBD1 or TRBD2 (6 bases each). V was pared by 2 bases and J by 3 bases, with 13 bases between. The CDR3 contains 15 residues. Per the germline V gene, CDR1 is SGHTA and CDR2 is FQGTGA. CDR3 coding DNA: TGTGCCAGCAGCTTAGCAGGAGGGGGAGAAGAGACCCAGTACTTC. Translation: CASSLAGGGEETQYF.

V is TRBV4-3 and J is TRBJ2-3; perhaps TRBD1 as D (6 bases). Trimming took 0 bases from V and 0 from J, leaving 13 bases between them. The CDR3 loop spans 17 amino acids. CDR1 LGHNA and CDR2 YSLEER come from the germline V gene. The CDR3 DNA reads as TGCGCCAGCAGCCAAGAGGACCTACAGGGAAGCACAGATACGCAGTATTTT. Its protein is CASSQEDLQGSTDTQYF.

This clonotype showed up just a few times. The CDR3 DNA reads TGTGCCTGGGGTAGACAGGGGGGAACTGAAGCTTTCTTT. Its protein product is CAWGRQGGTEAFF. This chain joins TRBV30 and TRBJ1-1; 9 positions agree with TRBD1. The germline CDR1 and CDR2 sequences are GTSNPN and SVGIG (reference sequence). CDR3 size: 13 residues. The junction had 6 bases not matched to a gene; V was cut back by 5 bases and J by 5 bases.

The chain recombines TRBV27 with TRBJ1-1; tentative D call: TRBD1 (6 bases). V dropped 5 bases and J dropped 0 bases, with 13 bases sitting between them. The CDR3 sequence is 15 residues long. Germline CDR1 reads MNHEY; CDR2 reads SMNVEV (reference sequence). The CDR3 protein is CASSLDRTLNTEAFF. As DNA, the CDR3 is TGTGCCAGCAGTCTGGACAGAACCCTGAACACTGAAGCTTTCTTT.

V gene TRBV10-2 combines with J gene TRBJ2-3, with D unclear. Trimming took off 3 bases at V and 6 bases at J, with 13 bases between the two ends. Germline CDR1 and CDR2: WSHSY and SAAADI. The length of the CDR3 is 14 residues. The CDR3 DNA sequence: TGCGCCAGCAGTGACAGGACGGAGACGGATACGCAGTATTTT. Its protein is CASSDRTETDTQYF.

This sequence joins TRBV5-6 and TRBJ1-4, with 7 bases matching TRBD1. Germline trimming cut 2 bases from V and 8 bases from J; bases unmatched to any gene: 9. Germline lookup yields CDR1 SGHDT and CDR2 YYEEEE. The CDR3 consists of 15 residues. CDR3 in DNA: TGTGCCAGCAGCTTAGCCGACAGGGCCGGAGAAAAACTGTTTTTT. It specifies CASSLADRAGEKLFF. Together with reference TRBV5-6 and TRBJ1-4, the CDR3 gives the full variable domain: DAGVTQSPTHLIKTRGQQVTLRCSPKSGHDTVSWYQQALGQGPQFIFQYYEEEERQRGNFPDRFSGHQFPNYSSELNVNALLLGDSALYLCASSLADRAGEKLFFGSGTQLSVL.

The chain uses TRBV7-2 and TRBJ1-1, with 8 bases aligning to TRBD1. The CDR3 runs to 17 residues. V trimming: 2 bases; J trimming: 2 bases; junction bases outside the gene matches: 10. The V gene's germline CDR1 is SGHTA and CDR2 FQGNSA. The CDR3 region has the DNA TGTGCCAGCAGCTTACAGCTCGGCAGGGGGCGAAACACTGAAGCTTTCTTT. This translates into CASSLQLGRGRNTEAFF.

This clonotype has just a few counts. The chain links TRBV5-8 to TRBJ2-5, with 9 bases fitting TRBD1. V lost 0 bases, J lost 2 bases, and 2 bases stayed unmatched. Germline CDR1 SGHTS, CDR2 YDEGEE. CDR3 length: 15 residues. The CDR3 region has the DNA TGTGCCAGCAGCTTGGGAGGACAGGGGCAAGAGACCCAGTACTTC. It is translated as CASSLGGQGQETQYF.

V and J are TRBV9 and TRBJ1-6; no definite D call. Trimming removed 0 bases at V and 8 bases at J, with 3 bases between. The V gene's germline CDR1 is SGDLS and CDR2 YYNGEE. This CDR3 spans 12 amino acids. The CDR3, as DNA: TGTGCCAGCAGCGTAGGATATTCACCCCTCCACTTT. Amino acid sequence: CASSVGYSPLHF. The entire variable domain, with the rest obtained from reference TRBV9 and TRBJ1-6, is as follows: DSGVTQTPKHLITATGQRVTLRCSPRSGDLSVYWYQQSLDQGLQFLIQYYNGEERAKGNILERFSAQQFPDLHSELNLSSLELGDSALYFCASSVGYSPLHFGNGTRLTVT.

The chain couples TRBV9 to TRBJ1-2; no clear D gene. The germline V and J ends were trimmed by 0 bases and 8 bases, with 17 bases remaining between them. CDR1 SGDLS and CDR2 YYNGEE come from the germline V gene. The CDR3 totals 15 residues. The CDR3 region has the DNA TGTGCCAGCAGCGTAGCTACCGCAGGACCCGGCGGCTACACCTTC. Protein: CASSVATAGPGGYTF.

This chain uses TRBV7-6 with TRBJ2-5, with TRBD2 matching over 10 bases. V lost 5 bases, J lost 5 bases, and 11 bases stayed unmatched. CDR1 and CDR2 (germline): SGHVS, FNYEAQ. This CDR3 is built from 16 residues. CDR3 amino acids: CASSRTSGAEGETQYF. DNA for the CDR3: TGTGCCAGCAGCCGAACTAGCGGGGCGGAGGGGGAGACCCAGTACTTC.

This clonotype was detected many times. This sequence joins TRBV24-1 and TRBJ2-7; 8 bases align to TRBD1. The germline V gene has CDR1 KGHDR and CDR2 SFDVKD. V was pared by 6 bases and J by 2 bases, with 5 bases of the junction left unmatched. The CDR3 contains 14 residues. CDR3 DNA: TGTGCCACCAGTTCCAGGGGGCGGCCCTACGAGCAGTACTTC. It encodes CATSSRGRPYEQYF.

The chain joins TRBV20-1 to TRBJ2-5; D is unclear. V lost 0 bases, J lost 4 bases, and 9 bases lay in between. CDR1 is DFQATT and CDR2 is SNEGSKA in the germline V gene (reference sequence). The CDR3 runs 13 residues. The CDR3 here is CSARDSFGETQYF. The CDR3 bases are TGCAGTGCTAGAGATAGCTTCGGAGAGACCCAGTACTTC.

This rearrangement joins TRBV4-2 to TRBJ1-2, with 8 bases fitting TRBD1. CDR3 length: 15 amino acids. Germline-derived CDR1 and CDR2 are LGHNA and YNFKEQ. Trimming at V came to 3 bases and at J to 4 bases, leaving 7 bases not matched to a gene. The CDR3 sequence is CASSHLRTGSYGYTF. CDR3 sequence (DNA): TGTGCCAGCAGCCACTTAAGGACAGGGTCCTATGGCTACACCTTC.

This chain joins TRBV7-6 and TRBJ2-3, with TRBD2 matching over 10 bases. The trim removed 1 base at V and 8 bases at J, leaving 12 bases unmatched. The CDR3 loop spans 17 amino acids. Germline lookup yields CDR1 SGHVS and CDR2 FNYEAQ. Written as DNA, the CDR3 is TGTGCCAGCAGCTTAGAGGCAGCGGGGGGGCTTTATGGTACGCAGTATTTT. Its translation: CASSLEAAGGLYGTQYF.

In this sample, this clonotype turned up a few times. The chain couples TRBV28 to TRBJ2-7, with D possibly matching TRBD1 (5 bases). Per the germline V gene, CDR1 is MDHEN and CDR2 is SYDVKM. The CDR3 covers 13 residues. The germline V and J ends were trimmed by 3 bases and 7 bases, with 13 bases remaining between them. The CDR3 coding sequence is TGTGCCAGCAGTTTGGGGCAGGGTGATGAGCAGTACGTC. Residues: CASSLGQGDEQYV.

This clonotype came up a few times. The V gene is TRBV4-2, the J gene TRBJ2-2; unclear D gene. Germline V gene sequence: CDR1 LGHNA, CDR2 YNFKEQ. This CDR3 has 18 amino acids. The V end was cut by 0 bases, the J end by 5 bases, with 19 bases between. The CDR3 spells CASSQDLPETYLTGELFF. The CDR3 DNA sequence: TGTGCCAGCAGCCAAGATCTTCCCGAGACTTACCTAACCGGGGAGCTGTTTTTT.

This clonotype showed up just a few times. The chain is built from TRBV29-1 and TRBJ2-2, with D hard to call. In germline, CDR1 is SQVTM, CDR2 ANQGSEA. The CDR3 consists of 14 residues. Trimming took off 7 bases at V and 6 bases at J, with 18 bases between the two ends. The CDR3 sequence: CSATPTIRPGELFF. CDR3 nucleotide sequence: TGCAGCGCGACCCCGACAATTAGGCCCGGGGAGCTGTTTTTT.

This rearrangement joins TRBV24-1 to TRBJ2-2, with D maybe TRBD2 (8 bases). Germline V CDR1 and CDR2: KGHDR, SFDVKD. The CDR3 runs to 15 residues. The V end lost 7 bases, the J end lost 4 bases, and 15 bases lay between the germline ends. The CDR3 sequence is CATSTGRGPTGELFF. CDR3 coding DNA: TGTGCCACCAGCACCGGGAGGGGGCCCACCGGGGAGCTGTTTTTT.

This clonotype appeared a few times. The chain uses TRBV9 and TRBJ2-3; D gene uncertain. Trimming shortened V by 4 bases and J by 4 bases, and 7 bases separated the two germline ends. Germline CDR1 is SGDLS and CDR2 is YYNGEE. The length of the CDR3 is 12 residues. CDR3 region: CASSHQADTQYF. DNA for the CDR3: TGTGCCAGCAGCCACCAGGCAGATACGCAGTATTTT.

The table lists this clonotype with many counts. This chain links TRBV29-1 with TRBJ2-5; the D gene is possibly TRBD1 (5 bases). Germline V gives CDR1 SQVTM, CDR2 ANQGSEA. The V gene lost 4 bases and the J gene lost 4 bases, with 10 bases spanning the gap. CDR3 length: 12 residues. CDR3 sequence reads: CSVGTSGETQYF. The CDR3 DNA is TGCAGCGTTGGGACATCGGGAGAGACCCAGTACTTC. The variable domain in full, completed from reference TRBV29-1 and TRBJ2-5, reads SAVISQKPSRDICQRGTSLTIQCQVDSQVTMMFWYRQQPGQSLTLIATANQGSEATYESGFVIDKFPISRPNLTFSTLTVSNMSPEDSSIYLCSVGTSGETQYFGPGTRLLVL.

This clonotype has at least ten counts. V usage is TRBV12-3 or TRBV12-4 and J usage is TRBJ2-3, with D maybe TRBD1 (6 bases). There are 15 residues in the CDR3. Between the trimmed V and J ends, which lost 4 bases and 4 bases, there was a span of 15 bases. CDR3 nucleotide sequence: TGTGCCAGCAGTTCTAGCAGGGGTGAGGCAGATACGCAGTATTTT. Residues: CASSSSRGEADTQYF.

V and J are TRBV6-5 and TRBJ2-2; D is possibly TRBD2 (5 bases). The CDR3 is 17 residues long. Germline CDR1 is MNHEY and CDR2 is SVGAGI. Trimming stripped 0 bases from V and 6 bases from J, with 17 bases between. In DNA, the CDR3 is TGTGCCAGCAGTTACTCGTTTGGACTGGATACATCCGGGGAGCTGTTTTTT. This sequence encodes CASSYSFGLDTSGELFF.

The chain combines TRBV6-5 with TRBJ1-2; tentative D call: TRBD1 (6 bases). The V gene lost 0 bases and the J gene lost 7 bases, with 12 bases spanning the gap. The CDR3 has 14 amino acids. In germline, CDR1 is MNHEY, CDR2 SVGAGI. CDR3 in DNA: TGTGCCAGCAGTTACTCCCGGCAGGGGTTTGGCTACACCTTC. Encoded protein: CASSYSRQGFGYTF.

The V and J genes are TRBV3-1 and TRBJ1-2; no firm D call. CDR3 length equals 14 residues. Trimming took 5 bases from V and 1 from J, leaving 11 bases between them. The germline V gene encodes CDR1 LGHDT and CDR2 YNNKEL (reference sequence). The CDR3 loop is CASSSQPLNYGYTF. For the CDR3, the DNA is TGTGCCAGCAGCTCCCAACCGCTTAACTATGGCTACACCTTC.

In its sample, this clonotype was seen a few times. This chain joins TRBV7-6 and TRBJ2-7; D may be TRBD1 or TRBD2 (5 bases each). Germline lookup yields CDR1 SGHVS and CDR2 FNYEAQ. CDR3 length: 13 residues. The ends were cut back, 5 bases at V and 3 bases at J, with 11 bases in the middle. The CDR3 sequence: CASSRGGRYEQYV. The CDR3 nucleotides are TGTGCCAGCAGCCGGGGCGGGCGCTACGAGCAGTACGTC.

V gene TRBV5-1 combines with J gene TRBJ2-5; TRBD2 matches at 10 bases. The germline CDR1 and CDR2 sequences are SGHRS and YFSETQ. The ends lost 4 bases at V and 3 bases at J; junction bases unmatched: 3. The CDR3 loop spans 14 amino acids. CDR3 sequence reads: CASSNSGGEETQYF. CDR3 sequence (DNA): TGCGCCAGCAGCAACAGCGGGGGGGAAGAGACCCAGTACTTC.

This clonotype was picked up a small number of times. V and J are TRBV5-1 and TRBJ1-2; a weak D match, TRBD1 (5 bases). This CDR3 is 14 amino acids long. Germline V gives CDR1 SGHRS, CDR2 YFSETQ. Trimming shortened V by 2 bases and J by 4 bases, and 12 bases separated the two germline ends. This CDR3 reads CASSLQDSTYGYTF. The CDR3 DNA follows: TGCGCCAGCAGCTTACAGGATTCGACCTATGGCTACACCTTC.

The chain has TRBV6-1 and TRBJ2-2; D may be TRBD1 (7 bases). Trimming took off 3 bases at V and 3 bases at J, with 11 bases between the two ends. Germline lookup yields CDR1 MNHNS and CDR2 SASEGT. The CDR3 covers 15 residues. The CDR3 sequence: CASSDQGGYTGELFF. As DNA, the CDR3 is TGTGCCAGCAGTGATCAGGGGGGTTACACCGGGGAGCTGTTTTTT.